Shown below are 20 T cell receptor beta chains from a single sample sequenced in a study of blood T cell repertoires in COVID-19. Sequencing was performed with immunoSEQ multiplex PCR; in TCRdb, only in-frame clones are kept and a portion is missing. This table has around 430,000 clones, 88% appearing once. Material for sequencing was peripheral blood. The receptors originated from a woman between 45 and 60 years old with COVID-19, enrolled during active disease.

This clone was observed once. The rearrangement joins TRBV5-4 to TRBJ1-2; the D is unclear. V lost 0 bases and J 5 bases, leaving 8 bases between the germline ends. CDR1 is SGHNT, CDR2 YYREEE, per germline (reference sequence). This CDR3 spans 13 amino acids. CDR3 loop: CASSLVTNYGYTF. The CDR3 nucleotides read TGTGCCAGCAGCTTGGTTACAAATTATGGCTACACCTTC.

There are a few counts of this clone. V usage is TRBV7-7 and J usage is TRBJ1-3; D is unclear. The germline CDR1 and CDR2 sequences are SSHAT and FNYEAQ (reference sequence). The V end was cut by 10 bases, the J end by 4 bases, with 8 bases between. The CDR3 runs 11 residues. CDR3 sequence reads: CAIGGGNTIYF. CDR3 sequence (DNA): TGTGCCATAGGCGGGGGAAACACCATATATTTT.

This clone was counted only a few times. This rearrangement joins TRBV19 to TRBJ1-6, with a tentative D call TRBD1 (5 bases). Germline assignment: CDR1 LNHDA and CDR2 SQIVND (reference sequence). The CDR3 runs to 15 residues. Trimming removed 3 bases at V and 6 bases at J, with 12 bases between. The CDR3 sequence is CASSISDSPNSPLHF. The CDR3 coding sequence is TGTGCCAGTAGTATCTCCGACAGCCCTAATTCACCCCTCCACTTT.

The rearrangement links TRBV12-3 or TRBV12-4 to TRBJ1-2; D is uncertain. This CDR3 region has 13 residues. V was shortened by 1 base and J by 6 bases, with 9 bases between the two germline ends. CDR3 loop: CASSLGGGDGYTF. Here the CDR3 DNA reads TGTGCCAGCAGTTTAGGGGGAGGCGATGGCTACACCTTC.

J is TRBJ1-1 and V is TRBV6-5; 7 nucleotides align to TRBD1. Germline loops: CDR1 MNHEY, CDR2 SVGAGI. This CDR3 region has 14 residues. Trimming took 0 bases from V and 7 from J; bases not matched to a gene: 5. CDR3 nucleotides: TGTGCCAGCAGTTACTCGGGACAGATTCTTGAAGCTTTCTTT. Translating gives CASSYSGQILEAFF.

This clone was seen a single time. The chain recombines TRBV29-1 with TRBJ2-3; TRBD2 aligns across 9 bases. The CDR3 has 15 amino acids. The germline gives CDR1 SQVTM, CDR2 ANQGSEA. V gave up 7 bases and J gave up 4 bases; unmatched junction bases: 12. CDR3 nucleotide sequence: TGCAGCGGAACGACTAGCGGTATATGGGCAGATACGCAGTATTTT. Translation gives CSGTTSGIWADTQYF.

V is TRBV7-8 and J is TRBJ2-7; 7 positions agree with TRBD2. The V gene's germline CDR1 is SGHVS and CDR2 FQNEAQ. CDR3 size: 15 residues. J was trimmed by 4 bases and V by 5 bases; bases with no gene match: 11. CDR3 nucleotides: TGTGCCAGCAGCCCTGAGGTAGGGCGGGGGTACGAGCAGTACTTC. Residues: CASSPEVGRGYEQYF.

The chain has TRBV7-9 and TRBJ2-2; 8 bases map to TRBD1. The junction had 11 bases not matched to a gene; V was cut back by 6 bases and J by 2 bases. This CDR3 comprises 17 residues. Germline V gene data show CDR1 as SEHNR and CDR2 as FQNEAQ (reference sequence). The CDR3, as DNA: TGTGCCAGCAGGGCCACTCAACAGGGGGTAAACACCGGGGAGCTGTTTTTT. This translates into CASRATQQGVNTGELFF.

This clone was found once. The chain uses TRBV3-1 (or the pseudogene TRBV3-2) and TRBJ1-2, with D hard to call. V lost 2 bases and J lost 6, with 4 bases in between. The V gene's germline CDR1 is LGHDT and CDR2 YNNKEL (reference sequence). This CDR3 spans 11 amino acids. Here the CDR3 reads CASSQINGYTF. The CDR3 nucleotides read TGTGCCAGCAGCCAAATCAATGGCTACACCTTC.

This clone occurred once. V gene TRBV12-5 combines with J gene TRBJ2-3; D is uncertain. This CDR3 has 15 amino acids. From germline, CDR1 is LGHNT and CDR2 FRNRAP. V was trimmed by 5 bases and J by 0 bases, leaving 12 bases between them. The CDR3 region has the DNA TGTGCTAGTGGTCTCATGGCCGTTAGCACAGATACGCAGTATTTT. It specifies CASGLMAVSTDTQYF.

The CDR3, as DNA: TGTGCCAGCAGCCGCCCACTCGGGACAGGGGTTGACATTCAGTACTTC. Its translation: CASSRPLGTGVDIQYF. This chain links TRBV28 with TRBJ2-4, with 10 bases matching TRBD1. CDR1 MDHEN and CDR2 SYDVKM come from the germline V gene. CDR3 length: 16 residues. The trim removed 6 bases at V and 8 bases at J, leaving 13 bases unmatched.

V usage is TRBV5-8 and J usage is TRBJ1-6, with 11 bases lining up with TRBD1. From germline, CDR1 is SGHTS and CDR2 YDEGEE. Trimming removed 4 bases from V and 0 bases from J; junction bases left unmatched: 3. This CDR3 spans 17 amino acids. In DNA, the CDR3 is TGTGCCAGCAGCCGGACAGGGGGCGCCTCCTATAATTCACCCCTCCACTTT. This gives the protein CASSRTGGASYNSPLHF.

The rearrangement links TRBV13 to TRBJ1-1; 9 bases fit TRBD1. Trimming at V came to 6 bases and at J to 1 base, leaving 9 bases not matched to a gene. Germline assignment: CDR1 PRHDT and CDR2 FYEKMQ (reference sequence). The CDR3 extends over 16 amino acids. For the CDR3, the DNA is TGTGCCAGCAGATATCTATGGGGACAGGGGAACACTGAAGCTTTCTTT. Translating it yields CASRYLWGQGNTEAFF.

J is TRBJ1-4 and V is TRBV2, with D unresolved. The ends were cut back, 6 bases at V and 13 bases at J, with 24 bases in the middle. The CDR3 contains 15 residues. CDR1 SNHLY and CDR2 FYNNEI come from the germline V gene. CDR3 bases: TGTGCCAGCAGCCGGTCCGTCCTTTCCCTGAAAGCACTGTTTTTT. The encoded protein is CASSRSVLSLKALFF.

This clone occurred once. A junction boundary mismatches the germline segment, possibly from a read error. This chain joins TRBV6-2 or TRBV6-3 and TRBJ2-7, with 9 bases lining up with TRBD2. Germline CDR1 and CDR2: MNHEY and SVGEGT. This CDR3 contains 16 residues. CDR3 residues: CASGYSSGVPIREQYF. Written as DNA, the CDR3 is TGTGCCAGCGGTTATTCTAGCGGGGTTCCTATACGAGAGCAGTACTTC.

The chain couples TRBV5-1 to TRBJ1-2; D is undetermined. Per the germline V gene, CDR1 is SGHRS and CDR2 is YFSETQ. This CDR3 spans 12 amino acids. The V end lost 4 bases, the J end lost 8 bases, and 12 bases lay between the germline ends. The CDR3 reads CASSPVEGGYTF. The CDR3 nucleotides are TGCGCCAGCAGCCCGGTAGAGGGAGGCTACACCTTC.

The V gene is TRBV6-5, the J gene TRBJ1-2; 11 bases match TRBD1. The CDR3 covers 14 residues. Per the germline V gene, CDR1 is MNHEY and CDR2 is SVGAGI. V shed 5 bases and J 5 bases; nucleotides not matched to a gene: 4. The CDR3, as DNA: TGTGCCAGCAGTCCGGACAGGGGGCCTTATGGCTACACCTTC. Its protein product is CASSPDRGPYGYTF.

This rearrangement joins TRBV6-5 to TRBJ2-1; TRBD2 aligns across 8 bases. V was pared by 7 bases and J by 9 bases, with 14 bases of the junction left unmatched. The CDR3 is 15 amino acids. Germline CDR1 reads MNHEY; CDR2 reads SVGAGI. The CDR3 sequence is CASKQAGVGFGEQFF. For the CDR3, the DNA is TGTGCCAGCAAACAAGCGGGGGTTGGTTTTGGTGAGCAGTTCTTC.

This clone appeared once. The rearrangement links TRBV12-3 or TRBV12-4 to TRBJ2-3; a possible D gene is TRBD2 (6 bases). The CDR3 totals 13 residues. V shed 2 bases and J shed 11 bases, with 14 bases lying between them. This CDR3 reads CASSLYPGLRQYF. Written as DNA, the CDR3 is TGTGCCAGCAGTTTATACCCGGGACTGAGGCAGTATTTT.

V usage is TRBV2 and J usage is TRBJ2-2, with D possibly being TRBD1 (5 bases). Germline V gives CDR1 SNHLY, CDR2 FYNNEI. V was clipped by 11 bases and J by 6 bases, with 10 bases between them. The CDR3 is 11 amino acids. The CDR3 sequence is CAQRGAGELFF. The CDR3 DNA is TGTGCCCAAAGGGGCGCCGGGGAGCTGTTTTTT.